Sequencing of this T cell receptor (beta chain) was carried out in a study of vaccination and CD4 T cells after COVID-19 (dated 2022 in TCRdb). Describing the broader study: The convalescent cohort included six males and four females, with two Hispanic individuals, seven Caucasians, two Asians and one multiracial person. In 10 COVID-19 convalescent patients and 4 infection-naive healthy vaccine recipients, researchers compared the spike-specific CD4+ TCR repertoire from before mRNA vaccination with the repertoire from after. Post-COVID blood samples were collected from convalescent patients a median of roughly 100 days after diagnosis, with a range of roughly 30 to 170 days. For stimulating the cultures, overlapping spike peptide pools were used, derived from SARS-CoV-2 as well as from the common cold coronaviruses HCoV-NL63, HCoV-OC43 and HCoV-229E. Control cultures received a CEFX viral epitope pool as the positive control, an HIV-1 Nef peptide pool as the negative control, or no peptide. Each participant got two doses of either the Pfizer-BioNTech BNT162b2 vaccine (n=8) or the Moderna mRNA-1273 vaccine (n=2). Post-vaccine blood samples were obtained a median of about 72 days after the second vaccine dose, with a range of roughly 12 to 250 days. The investigation overall reported the following: Among the post-vaccine SARS-CoV-2-reactive clones in convalescent patients, a median approximately 90% showed up only after vaccination, which suggests vaccine-specific priming. The study included relatively few convalescent patients and did not analyze early timepoints after natural infection. The median number of SARS-CoV-2-reactive clonotypes rose from roughly 20 after infection to a few dozen after vaccination, but the change was not significant. Of the vaccine-specific clones in convalescent patients, 304 of 307, or nearly all, reacted only to SARS-CoV-2 spike and did not cross-react with common cold coronaviruses.

Libraries were prepared through PCR. TCR sequencing of DNA from cultured CD4+ T cells used the Oncomine TCR Beta short-read assay at the Johns Hopkins FTIC core. The QIAamp micro DNA kit was used to extract genomic DNA from the cultured CD4+ T cells. Oncomine TCR Beta libraries made from cultured CD4+ T cells were pooled using unique dual indexes and sequenced on an Illumina iSeq 100. The original pipeline was this. Non-productive sequences were removed, and CDR3s that did not start with C, did not end with F or W, or were shorter than 7 amino acids were discarded. The MANAFEST web application was used to identify antigen-specific clonotypes by comparing peptide-stimulated wells against reference wells and other culture wells. To be called positive, a clone needed an FDR below 0.05, an odds ratio above 5, and a productive frequency above 0.1% in at least two of three replicate wells. A clonotype was classed as cross-reactive if the clonotype showed significant expansion both in SARS-CoV-2 spike wells and in at least one common cold coronavirus spike condition. Similarity between CDR3 sequences was evaluated in R version 3.6.1 using Levenshtein distances (stringdist) and unrooted phylogenetic trees (ape). The public reads were reanalyzed by TCRdb: fastp trimming at Q25, MiXCR alignment, in-frame beta chains only. Identical CDR3 proteins give one entry, which carries the most common genes and DNA. It is TCRdb's table, rather than the study itself, that gives the V and J calls and clone size. The sample table shows 15,000 to 20,000 distinct CDR3 sequences, and roughly 41% are seen once. Together, the top ten hold about 18% of the sample.

This clonotype showed up just a few times. No antigen is known for it. Base qualities are not at hand, and no much larger clone is one base apart. The treatment or condition label here, explained by the study, means: roughly 11-day PBMC culture with coronavirus spike peptide pools or control peptides (ViraFEST assay). The study used the ViraFEST assay, which expanded antigen-specific T cells with peptide pools and then identified expanded clonotypes by TCR sequencing. Healthy vaccine recipients had no prior SARS-CoV-2 infection, confirmed by negative nucleocapsid antibody tests before and after vaccination. Each well held 2.2 million or so PBMCs cultured in IMDM containing approximately 5.3% human AB serum and about 10 IU/ml IL-2, with about 9.4 ug/ml peptide pools added. On days 3 and 7, half of the culture medium was replaced with fresh IL-2-containing medium. After around 10 days of culture, CD4+ T cells were isolated by negative selection with the EasySep CD4+ T cell isolation kit. PBMCs were separated from whole blood using Ficoll-Paque Plus gradient centrifugation and then either used fresh or cryopreserved at -140C. In general, triplicate wells were set up for every culture condition.

Per the germline V gene (reference sequence), GTSNPN is the CDR1 and SVGIG is the CDR2. The CDR3 covers 15 residues, taking in both the cysteine and the phenylalanine. The kept DNA is CDR3 alone, 45 bases in frame from the first base. V has 5 bases trimmed and J has 5 bases trimmed; junction bases matching no gene number 7. The sequencing used CD4+ T cells from blood, cultured in vitro, collected before SARS-CoV-2 vaccination. The sequence came from a human donor who received a COVID-19 vaccine. The receptor chain draws on TRBV30 and TRBJ1-3, with 12 bases matching TRBD1. The CDR3 reads as follows: CAWGPGQGARNTIYF. The DNA sequence is TGTGCCTGGGGACCGGGACAGGGGGCGCGAAACACCATATATTTT.